This TCR beta chain was profiled in a study of T cells after posttransplantation cyclophosphamide. Study-wide results and caveats: Donor-recipient repertoire similarity was low at 1-2 months, rising over year one. Tissue-infiltrating T cells from skin or gut overlapped little with blood T cells. TRB clonality was highly associated with recipient CMV seropositivity and reactivation.

At least ten counts were recorded for this clone. Its specificity is unknown. Trimming pared 0 bases from V and 2 bases from J, leaving 5 bases between. The CDR3 spans 13 residues. CDR1 is SGHAT and CDR2 is FQNNGV in the germline V gene. The table came from immunoSEQ multiplex PCR; TCRdb's copy has only in-frame clones and leaves some out. The repertoire shows 12,000 or so clones, none seen only once; the top ten take around 28%. A marrow graft followed busulfan-fludarabine conditioning, with cyclophosphamide on days +3 and +4. This receptor was identified in a female patient aged 35 to 55 who received an allogeneic stem cell transplant from a related donor, was CMV-positive, and had acute GVHD only. Some T cells here may be from the graft donor. Sample: PBMCs, taken after allogeneic stem cell transplant with posttransplant cyclophosphamide. This chain joins TRBV11-2 and TRBJ2-7; D may match TRBD1 or TRBD2 (5 bases each). DNA of the CDR3: TGTGCCAGCAGCTTAGAGGGGGCCTACGAGCAGTACGTC. This translates into CASSLEGAYEQYV.